The next 9 T cell receptor beta chains were all read from a single sample in a study of identical twins. TCRdb ran MiXCR on the 5' RACE reads and lists one entry per CDR3 protein. This sample yields hundreds of thousands of distinct CDR3 sequences, of which 6.1% are seen a single time; under 2% belongs to the top ten. The sequenced sample consisted of naive T cells sorted from blood. The receptor source for this set is a man aged 18 to 29 in good health.

The rearrangement links TRBV12-3 or TRBV12-4 to TRBJ2-1; D is perhaps TRBD1 (6 bases). V dropped 3 bases and J dropped 10 bases, with 13 bases sitting between them. This CDR3 has 13 residues. CDR3: CASSFTRTEEQFF. Written as DNA, the CDR3 is TGTGCCAGCAGTTTTACTAGGACAGAGGAGCAGTTCTTC.

This sequence joins TRBV10-3 and TRBJ2-6; D unresolved. Trimming left V 11 bases short and J 1 base short, with 6 bases between. The V gene's germline CDR1 is ENHRY and CDR2 SYGVKD. The CDR3 has 12 residues. The DNA for the CDR3 is TGTGCCTTTGGGTCTGGGGCCAACGTCCTGACTTTC. Its protein product is CAFGSGANVLTF.

This clonotype has more than one count but fewer than ten. V usage is TRBV11-3 and J usage is TRBJ2-5, with 14 bases lining up with TRBD2. Losses at the gene ends were 5 bases for V and 4 bases for J; bases not matched to a gene: 9. CDR1 and CDR2 from the germline V gene are SGHNT and YENEEA. The length of the CDR3 is 17 residues. CDR3 sequence (DNA): TGTGCCAGCAGCACGGGACTAGCGGGAGATCGCGGAGAGACCCAGTACTTC. Its protein product is CASSTGLAGDRGETQYF. Complete variable domain (other parts from reference TRBV11-3 and TRBJ2-5): EAGVVQSPRYKIIEKKQPVAFWCNPISGHNTLYWYLQNLGQGPELLIRYENEEAVDDSQLPKDRFSAERLKGVDSTLKIQPAELGDSAVYLCASSTGLAGDRGETQYFGPGTRLLVL.

This clonotype was recorded many times. The chain is built from TRBV7-3 and TRBJ2-5; D not resolved. V was clipped by 1 base and J by 4 bases, with 7 bases between them. CDR1 is SGHTA, CDR2 FQGTGA, per germline. This CDR3 has 13 amino acids. Here the CDR3 DNA reads TGTGCCAGCAGCTTAAGCGGTAGAGAGACCCAGTACTTC. Translated, it gives CASSLSGRETQYF.

This rearrangement joins TRBV20-1 to TRBJ1-2; D uncertain. V was shortened by 0 bases and J by 4 bases, with 24 bases between the two germline ends. CDR3 size: 18 residues. Germline V gene lookup returns CDR1 DFQATT and CDR2 SNEGSKA (reference sequence). Written as DNA, the CDR3 is TGCAGTGCTAGAGATGAATGGTGGGCAGACTCGGCGCGCTATGGCTACACCTTC. Translated: CSARDEWWADSARYGYTF.

In its sample, this clonotype was seen many times. This chain connects TRBV5-1 to TRBJ1-1; tentatively, D is TRBD1 (6 bases). Germline V gene data show CDR1 as SGHRS and CDR2 as YFSETQ. The germline V and J ends were trimmed by 4 bases and 2 bases, with 12 bases remaining between them. The CDR3 contains 14 residues. This chain's CDR3 is CASSIRQENTEAFF. The CDR3 DNA reads TGCGCCAGCAGCATAAGACAGGAAAACACTGAAGCTTTCTTT. Complete variable domain (other parts from reference TRBV5-1 and TRBJ1-1): KAGVTQTPRYLIKTRGQQVTLSCSPISGHRSVSWYQQTPGQGLQFLFEYFSETQRNKGNFPGRFSGRQFSNSRSEMNVSTLELGDSALYLCASSIRQENTEAFFGQGTRLTVV.

The chain uses TRBV12-3 or TRBV12-4 and TRBJ2-3; D perhaps matches TRBD2 (6 bases). The CDR3 spans 14 residues. V lost 7 bases and J lost 2, with 13 bases in between. In DNA, the CDR3 is TGTGCCAGCACCCGCGGGACCGCCACAGATACGCAGTATTTT. As protein: CASTRGTATDTQYF.

This clonotype was counted at least ten times. V gene TRBV11-2 combines with J gene TRBJ2-2; a possible D gene is TRBD1 (6 bases). The CDR3 runs 15 residues. Germline V gene sequence: CDR1 SGHAT, CDR2 FQNNGV. Trimming pared 3 bases from V and 3 bases from J, leaving 11 bases between. DNA of the CDR3: TGTGCCAGCAGCTTGGGGACACTAGACACCGGGGAGCTGTTTTTT. Its protein product is CASSLGTLDTGELFF.

The rearrangement links TRBV2 to TRBJ2-1; 7 bases are a match to TRBD1. The CDR3 contains 16 residues. Trimming at V came to 7 bases and at J to 6 bases, leaving 15 bases not matched to a gene. The germline gives CDR1 SNHLY, CDR2 FYNNEI. CDR3 residues: CASTSKGATGINEQFF. CDR3 nucleotide sequence: TGTGCCAGCACCTCGAAGGGGGCGACAGGGATCAATGAGCAGTTCTTC.